This T cell receptor (beta chain) was captured by sequencing in a study of blood T cell repertoires in COVID-19 (dated by TCRdb to 2020 to 2021). Regarding the research as a whole: Samples covering the acute and convalescent phases of COVID-19 were provided by collaborators in the United States, Italy and Spain. The material from the prospective study consisted of cDNA or gDNA derived from T cells, B-cell-depleted T cells, or PBMCs. Deeply sampled blood TCRbeta repertoires from subjects exposed to, actively infected with, or recovered from COVID-19 were included in the dataset. A freely available public database, intended as a resource for researchers studying the immune response to SARS-CoV-2, is where the repertoires were released. The samples were drawn from two sources: the first 160 participants of the ongoing ImmuneRACE study, and about 1,300 subjects contributed by 6 global collaborators. A de-identified subject ID, COVID-19 status, age in years and sex were almost always included in the sample metadata. Where available, HLA class I and class II types were taken from metadata supplied by the sample provider and were not determined by assay-based typing. On the study overall, not on this receptor specifically: Clinical and demographic metadata were provided uncurated, with the amount varying by source and participant.

TCRbeta CDR3 regions were amplified from genomic DNA using the immunoSEQ Assay, a bias-controlled multiplex PCR. In the paper's pipeline: Within the assay, amplification of reference gene primers was used to estimate how many nucleated cells each sample contained. To quantify the absolute abundance of each unique TCRbeta CDR3 rearrangement, sequence reads were collapsed and filtered. Productive Simpson clonality was computed per sample as the square root of Simpson's diversity index over productive rearrangements. What TCRdb holds here is the immuneACCESS table cut down to in-frame rearrangements. Part of the clones is not present; checked against another copy, under half of the missing clones reflect an unresolved V gene, and the others are unexplained. That table gives V, J and clone size, and the DNA gave D and trimming. The sample data list approximately 250,000 clones, and approximately 90% of these were observed just once. Of the sample, more than 3.5% falls within the top ten clones.

Participants in the prospective study were enrolled through a virtual design, were aged roughly 18 to 95 years, and lived in roughly 24 United States geographic areas. Cohort assignment in the prospective study relied on participant-reported clinical history from a screening survey and a study questionnaire. ImmuneRACE Cohort 3 recovered participants were defined by two consecutive negative NP/OP PCR tests, healthcare professional clearance, or symptom resolution. In the prospective study, mobile phlebotomists collected whole blood, serum and a nasopharyngeal or oropharyngeal swab from each participant. Additional blood draws and questionnaires over an approximately two-month period could optionally be provided by prospective study participants. Prospective study blood samples were shipped either frozen or at room temperature before DNA extraction. At the junction V is shortened by 5 bases and J by 13 bases; bases outside the gene matches: 11. The CDR3 sequence holds 13 residues, the cysteine and phenylalanine included. The kept DNA is CDR3 alone, 39 bases in frame from the first base.

Turning to this clone: Its antigen remains unidentified. Base qualities are missing; no much larger clone stands one base away.

The sequence links TRBV12-3 or TRBV12-4 to TRBJ2-1, with 7 central nucleotides matching TRBD2. This receptor was taken from a woman aged 25 to 39 who had recovered from COVID-19. What was sequenced was PBMCs or T cells enriched from blood (not recorded which). The bases read TGTGCCAGCAGTGCCGCCGGCGGGGGTACACAGTTCTTC. Its amino acids are CASSAAGGGTQFF.